The T cell receptor (beta chain) under discussion was sequenced for a study of blood T cell repertoires in COVID-19. Repertoires were generated with immunoSEQ multiplex PCR, while TCRdb's copy carries only in-frame clones and drops some. The sample yields around 500,000 clones, approximately 91% seen once. What the recovered Cohort 3 donors had was two negative PCRs, clearance, or symptom resolution. The CDR3 length is 16 residues. In germline, CDR1 is KGHDR, CDR2 SFDVKD. V shed 3 bases, J shed 5 bases, and the junction held 7 bases outside the gene matches. The TCR originated in a woman in her sixties or seventies who had recovered from COVID-19. Sequencing was done on a sample of PBMCs or T cells enriched from blood (not recorded which). The rearrangement links TRBV24-1 to TRBJ2-5; 11 bases are a match to TRBD1. The CDR3 DNA is TGTGCCACCAGTGATCGTGGACAGGGGGCAGGGGAGACCCAGTACTTC. It yields the protein CATSDRGQGAGETQYF.